Following are 11 T cell receptor beta chains from one sample sequenced in a study of T cell responses to AZD1222 COVID-19 vaccine. Only in-frame clones appear in the TCRdb table, and some are missing; sequencing was by immunoSEQ multiplex PCR. Of over 100,000 clones in the sample, over 75% were seen once. The sequencing here drew on peripheral blood, taken on day 0 of AZD1222 vaccination. Receptor source: an adult in good health.

The rearrangement links TRBV27 to TRBJ1-2; D is possibly TRBD1 (5 bases). Germline CDR1 MNHEY, CDR2 SMNVEV (reference sequence). The CDR3 is 15 residues long. Trimming shortened V by 0 bases and J by 2 bases, and 10 bases separated the two germline ends. As DNA, the CDR3 is TGTGCCAGCAGTTTATCAGGAGGGGCCAACTATGGCTACACCTTC. Protein product: CASSLSGGANYGYTF.

This chain uses TRBV27 with TRBJ2-7; possible D gene TRBD1, 6 bases. The V gene's germline CDR1 is MNHEY and CDR2 SMNVEV (reference sequence). Trimming left V 4 bases short and J 0 bases short, with 7 bases between. The CDR3 contains 13 residues. The CDR3 nucleotides are TGTGCCAGCAGTTGGACAGACTCCTACGAGCAGTACTTC. Its protein product is CASSWTDSYEQYF.

The J gene is TRBJ1-5, the V gene TRBV28, with D uncertain. This CDR3 comprises 13 residues. The V end lost 4 bases, the J end lost 7 bases, and 11 bases lay between the germline ends. CDR1 MDHEN and CDR2 SYDVKM come from the germline V gene. CDR3 in amino acids: CASSSRVGQPQHF. CDR3 bases: TGTGCCAGCAGTTCGAGGGTAGGGCAGCCCCAGCATTTT.

The V and J genes are TRBV13 and TRBJ2-7, with 7 bases fitting TRBD2. The CDR3 totals 14 residues. Germline V gene data show CDR1 as PRHDT and CDR2 as FYEKMQ (reference sequence). Unmatched junction bases numbered 4, after V lost 2 bases and J lost 3 bases. CDR3 amino acids: CASSLRASGYEQYF. CDR3 nucleotide sequence: TGTGCCAGCAGCTTAAGGGCTAGCGGCTACGAGCAGTACTTC.

The CDR3 DNA is TGTGCCAGCAGCTTATTCTCGTCTAGCGGGGGGGCCGGGGCAGATACGCAGTATTTT. Amino acid sequence: CASSLFSSSGGAGADTQYF. The chain is built from TRBV4-2 and TRBJ2-3; 12 bases match TRBD2. The CDR3 covers 19 residues. Germline V gene sequence: CDR1 LGHNA, CDR2 YNFKEQ. The V segment lost 5 bases and the J segment 4 bases; nucleotides outside the gene matches: 16.

V usage is TRBV6-5 and J usage is TRBJ2-3; D may be TRBD1 or TRBD2 (5 bases each). Trimming stripped 6 bases from V and 3 bases from J, with 10 bases between. CDR1 and CDR2 from the germline V gene are MNHEY and SVGAGI. This CDR3 has 13 residues. Here the CDR3 DNA reads TGTGCCAGCAGGGGGGTGGGGACAGATACGCAGTATTTT. This encodes CASRGVGTDTQYF.

The sample holds one count of this clone. The chain combines TRBV6-5 with TRBJ2-1; TRBD2 matches 10 bases. J was trimmed by 7 bases and V by 6 bases; bases with no gene match: 9. The CDR3 covers 15 residues. Germline V gives CDR1 MNHEY, CDR2 SVGAGI. The CDR3 DNA sequence: TGTGCCAGCAGCCCCAGCGGGGGGGTTTATAATGAGCAGTTCTTC. Amino acid sequence: CASSPSGGVYNEQFF.

This chain's CDR3 is CASRLIGSAFWYIETPYPITQYF. The DNA of the CDR3 is TGTGCCAGCCGACTGATCGGATCAGCGTTCTGGTATATCGAAACACCATACCCTATCACCCAATATTTT. The V call is TRBV6-8, the J call TRBJ1-3, with D unclear. V was trimmed by 8 bases and J by 15 bases, leaving 53 bases between them. The germline V gene has CDR1 MNHGY and CDR2 SAAAGT. This CDR3 contains 23 residues.

This sequence joins TRBV6-5 and TRBJ1-4, with D tentatively TRBD1 (6 bases). The germline V gene encodes CDR1 MNHEY and CDR2 SVGAGI. Between the trimmed V and J ends, which lost 6 bases and 3 bases, there was a span of 14 bases. This CDR3 is 15 amino acids long. The CDR3 reads CASSATGYSNEKLFF. CDR3 DNA sequence: TGTGCCAGCAGCGCTACAGGGTATTCTAATGAAAAACTGTTTTTT.

The chain uses TRBV12-3 or TRBV12-4 and TRBJ2-1; D is possibly TRBD2 (6 bases). The CDR3 sequence is 13 residues long. Trimming took 10 bases from V and 8 from J, leaving 18 bases between them. CDR3 loop: CATRVGGRYEQFF. Here the CDR3 DNA reads TGTGCCACCAGGGTCGGGGGTAGGTATGAGCAGTTCTTC.

The rearrangement joins TRBV28 to TRBJ1-6, with 9 bases that match TRBD1. Germline trimming cut 5 bases from V and 10 bases from J; bases unmatched to any gene: 9. CDR1 is MDHEN, CDR2 SYDVKM, per germline. The CDR3 runs 15 residues. CDR3 region: CASSIPGTGMSPLHF. The CDR3 DNA is TGTGCCAGCAGTATACCCGGGACAGGGATGTCACCCCTCCACTTT.